The next 24 T cell receptor beta chains were all read from a single sample in a study of T cells in Graves' hyperthyroidism and ophthalmopathy. RNA transcripts were the template for amplifying TCR beta CDR3 regions. HTBI primers were employed in a first-round RT-PCR of the TCR CDR3. A single record per CDR3 protein comes from TCRdb applying MiXCR to the multiplex PCR reads. The sample consists of 730,000 or so distinct CDR3 sequences, 15% to 20% of them appearing once. Material: blood. The receptors come from a woman aged 50 to 60 with Graves' hyperthyroidism that later progressed to Graves' ophthalmopathy.

This clonotype was seen a handful of times. V gene TRBV5-1 combines with J gene TRBJ2-7; possibly TRBD2 for D (6 bases). Germline lookup yields CDR1 SGHRS and CDR2 YFSETQ. CDR3 size: 15 residues. V was shortened by 3 bases and J by 3 bases, with 16 bases between the two germline ends. For the CDR3, the DNA is TGCGCCAGCAGCTGGCGGGATCCCGCTCTCTACGAGCAGTACTTC. This sequence encodes CASSWRDPALYEQYF.

This clonotype was detected many times. V and J are TRBV4-1 and TRBJ2-2; D perhaps matches TRBD1 (6 bases). Germline CDR1 reads MGHRA; CDR2 reads YSYEKL. This CDR3 has 15 residues. The germline V and J ends were trimmed by 5 bases and 0 bases, with 10 bases remaining between them. In nucleotides, the CDR3 is TGCGCCAGCAGCGGCCGGGACACGAACACCGGGGAGCTGTTTTTT. Translation gives CASSGRDTNTGELFF.

This clonotype was seen only a few times. The chain recombines TRBV5-1 with TRBJ2-7; 15 positions agree with TRBD2. The CDR3 is made up of 19 amino acids. With V trimmed by 4 bases and J by 0 bases, 11 bases remained unmatched. Germline V gene sequence: CDR1 SGHRS, CDR2 YFSETQ. The CDR3 DNA reads TGCGCCAGCAGCCCCCGGCGGGGACTAGCGGGGGGTAGCTCCTACGAGCAGTACTTC. It yields the protein CASSPRRGLAGGSSYEQYF.

V gene TRBV4-1 combines with J gene TRBJ1-5; D gene uncertain. Germline V gene sequence: CDR1 MGHRA, CDR2 YSYEKL. V was shortened by 5 bases and J by 4 bases, with 18 bases between the two germline ends. The CDR3 is made up of 16 amino acids. The CDR3, as DNA: TGCGCCAGCAGCTCTTGGACGGATTTTGGGAATCAGCCCCAGCATTTT. Translation gives CASSSWTDFGNQPQHF.

Worth noting for this clonotype: This may arise from a read error, as a much more abundant clone is one base away. The missing conserved phenylalanine or tryptophan at the end of this CDR3 makes a read error likely. The V gene is TRBV6-2 or TRBV6-3, the J gene TRBJ1-1; D not certain. The CDR3 covers 15 residues. Per germline, CDR1 MNHEY and CDR2 SVGEGT. V was clipped by 9 bases and J by 2 bases, with 19 bases between them. DNA for the CDR3: TGTGCCAGTGGTTCTAGTGGCAGAAAAAACACTGAAGCTTTCTCT. This encodes CASGSSGRKNTEAFS.

This chain links TRBV14 with TRBJ2-5; weak D call: TRBD1 (5 bases). The length of the CDR3 is 17 residues. V gave up 0 bases and J gave up 2 bases, with 16 bases separating them. Germline V gene sequence: CDR1 SGHDN, CDR2 FVKESK. CDR3 DNA: TGTGCCAGCAGCCAAGAAAACGGACACAGACCGCAAGAGACCCAGTACTTC. Protein: CASSQENGHRPQETQYF.

This clonotype was detected only a few times. The V gene is TRBV11-2, the J gene TRBJ1-2; no reliable D call. CDR3 length: 14 amino acids. V lost 5 bases and J lost 4, with 14 bases in between. Germline loops: CDR1 SGHAT, CDR2 FQNNGV. CDR3 in DNA: TGTGCCAGCAGCCCAGAGGGAGGATCCTATGGCTACACCTTC. Translated, it gives CASSPEGGSYGYTF.

The chain links TRBV19 to TRBJ2-7; no firm D call. V shed 3 bases and J shed 2 bases, with 11 bases lying between them. The germline V gene has CDR1 LNHDA and CDR2 SQIVND (reference sequence). The CDR3 is 14 residues long. The CDR3 DNA is TGTGCCAGTAGTATCGGGCTAGACGCCTACGAGCAGTACTTC. Its protein product is CASSIGLDAYEQYF.

This clonotype was recorded a few times. This rearrangement joins TRBV7-3 to TRBJ1-4; D gene ambiguous. The CDR3 has 13 amino acids. Germline CDR1 and CDR2: SGHTA and FQGTGA. Trimming took off 0 bases at V and 8 bases at J, with 7 bases between the two ends. CDR3 residues: CASSLTPGEKLFF. The CDR3 DNA sequence: TGTGCCAGCAGCTTAACTCCTGGGGAAAAACTGTTTTTT.

This clonotype came up many times. The J gene is TRBJ2-3, the V gene TRBV30, with 9 nucleotides matching TRBD1. The CDR3 totals 13 residues. From germline, CDR1 is GTSNPN and CDR2 SVGIG (reference sequence). The V gene end was trimmed by 4 bases and the J gene end by 6 bases; junction bases not matched to a gene: 5. The CDR3 sequence: CAWTTGGLDTQYF. The CDR3 bases are TGTGCCTGGACGACAGGGGGATTGGATACGCAGTATTTT.

Comments on this clonotype: A much larger clone lies a single base off, so this may be a read error. The J gene is TRBJ2-3, the V gene TRBV27, with D perhaps matching TRBD1 or TRBD2 (6 bases each). Trimming removed 6 bases from V and 10 bases from J, with 20 bases in between. In germline, CDR1 is MNHEY, CDR2 SMNVEV (reference sequence). This CDR3 is built from 14 residues. The DNA of the CDR3 is TGTGCCAGCAGACTAGGGGGGTTTACGGATGCGCAGTATTTT. It encodes CASRLGGFTDAQYF.

This clonotype was seen at least ten times. V and J are TRBV11-1 and TRBJ1-1, with 7 bases lining up with TRBD1. From germline, CDR1 is SGHAT and CDR2 FQDESV (reference sequence). The V segment lost 4 bases and the J segment 4 bases; nucleotides outside the gene matches: 3. This CDR3 is 13 amino acids long. The CDR3 is CASSSWTGTEAFF. CDR3 nucleotide sequence: TGTGCCAGCAGCTCCTGGACAGGCACTGAAGCTTTCTTT.

Many counts were recorded for this clonotype. J is TRBJ2-7 and V is TRBV18; D gene uncertain. The germline V gene has CDR1 KGHSH and CDR2 LQKENI. The CDR3 sequence is 12 residues long. Trimming removed 1 base from V and 3 bases from J, with 4 bases in between. CDR3 DNA: TGTGCCAGCTCACCACGCGACTACGAGCAGTACTTC. Amino acid sequence: CASSPRDYEQYF.

This clonotype was recorded a few times. The chain employs TRBV7-9 and TRBJ2-1, with 11 bases that match TRBD2. The CDR3 has 18 amino acids. Trimming at V came to 5 bases and at J to 4 bases, leaving 13 bases not matched to a gene. Germline V gene sequence: CDR1 SEHNR, CDR2 FQNEAQ (reference sequence). CDR3 sequence reads: CASSLHTGPSGGYNEQFF. The CDR3 DNA is TGTGCCAGCAGCCTACATACAGGGCCTAGCGGGGGGTACAATGAGCAGTTCTTC.

This clonotype occurred a few times. The rearrangement joins TRBV30 to TRBJ2-3, with D uncertain. Trimming took off 2 bases at V and 0 bases at J, with 18 bases between the two ends. CDR1 is GTSNPN and CDR2 is SVGIG in the germline V gene (reference sequence). The CDR3 is 17 amino acids. The CDR3: CAWSSPKDYTSTDTQYF. CDR3 DNA: TGTGCCTGGAGTTCGCCAAAAGATTATACTAGCACAGATACGCAGTATTTT. The full variable domain, rest sourced from reference TRBV30 and TRBJ2-3, is SQTIHQWPATLVQPVGSPLSLECTVEGTSNPNLYWYRQAAGRGLQLLFYSVGIGQISSEVPQNLSASRPQDRQFILSSKKLLLSDSGFYLCAWSSPKDYTSTDTQYFGPGTRLTVL.

The rearrangement uses TRBV4-1 and TRBJ2-7; D might be TRBD1 (5 bases). The V gene's germline CDR1 is MGHRA and CDR2 YSYEKL. V lost 3 bases and J 0 bases, leaving 15 bases between the germline ends. The CDR3 contains 16 residues. CDR3 region: CASSHERQPSSYEQYF. The CDR3 bases are TGCGCCAGCAGCCACGAAAGACAGCCGAGCTCCTACGAGCAGTACTTC.

In DNA, the CDR3 is TGCAGTGCTGGCGGTCCGGAGACCCAGTACTTC. It codes for CSAGGPETQYF. The chain has TRBV20-1 and TRBJ2-5; D is unresolved. CDR1 is DFQATT, CDR2 SNEGSKA, per germline (reference sequence). V gave up 5 bases and J gave up 5 bases, with 9 bases separating them. The CDR3 spans 11 residues.

This clonotype appeared many times. The V gene is TRBV20-1, the J gene TRBJ1-1; 12 positions match TRBD1. The CDR3 consists of 16 residues. With 6 bases clipped from V and 3 bases from J, the junction kept 11 bases outside the gene matches. Germline assignment: CDR1 DFQATT and CDR2 SNEGSKA (reference sequence). The CDR3, as DNA: TGCAGTGCAACCGGGACAGGGGGCTTTGTGCACACTGAAGCTTTCTTT. Protein: CSATGTGGFVHTEAFF.

The chain recombines TRBV6-4 with TRBJ1-6; D call uncertain. Trimming removed 3 bases from V and 7 bases from J, with 10 bases in between. The CDR3 sequence is 14 residues long. Germline lookup yields CDR1 MRHNA and CDR2 SNTAGT. CDR3 residues: CASSEGRLNSPLHF. The CDR3 nucleotides are TGTGCCAGCAGTGAAGGTCGGCTAAATTCACCCCTCCACTTT.

The CDR3 nucleotides read TGTGCCAGCAGCGGCCTCGGGACGGCCTTCTTT. This sequence encodes CASSGLGTAFF. The chain links TRBV6-1 to TRBJ1-1; D is possibly TRBD1 (5 bases). CDR3 length: 11 residues. Looked up from germline, CDR1 is MNHNS and CDR2 is SASEGT. V dropped 6 bases and J dropped 14 bases, with 16 bases sitting between them.

This clonotype was counted ten times or more. This sequence joins TRBV27 and TRBJ1-1; 8 bases are shared with TRBD1. The CDR3 is 17 residues long. Trimming cost V 2 bases and J 3 bases; bases outside gene matches: 11. Germline V gene sequence: CDR1 MNHEY, CDR2 SMNVEV (reference sequence). CDR3: CASSLRDGQGVDTEAFF. CDR3 nucleotide sequence: TGTGCCAGCAGTTTACGAGATGGACAGGGTGTGGACACTGAAGCTTTCTTT.

This clonotype was detected ten times or more. V and J are TRBV12-3 or TRBV12-4 and TRBJ2-5; 13 bases are shared with TRBD2. J lost 3 bases, V lost 5 bases, and 6 bases had no gene match. The CDR3 covers 16 residues. CDR3 nucleotides: TGTGCCAGCAGTCCGATCACTAGCGGGGGGGAAGAGACCCAGTACTTC. As protein: CASSPITSGGEETQYF.

This clonotype was seen ten or more times. This chain connects TRBV3-1 to TRBJ2-7, with D tentatively TRBD1 or TRBD2 (5 bases each). Trimming cost V 3 bases and J 3 bases, with 6 bases left between them. CDR3 length equals 12 residues. The germline V gene has CDR1 LGHDT and CDR2 YNNKEL (reference sequence). The CDR3 bases are TGTGCCAGCAGCCAGGGGGTCTACGAGCAGTACTTC. Its protein is CASSQGVYEQYF.

The chain is built from TRBV18 and TRBJ2-3, with 16 bases lining up with TRBD2. The CDR3 length is 18 residues. Germline values: CDR1 KGHSH, CDR2 LQKENI. The ends lost 5 bases at V and 5 bases at J; junction bases unmatched: 10. The DNA for the CDR3 is TGTGCCAGCTCAGCCACCGGGACTAGCGGGGGGGCCTTAGATACGCAGTATTTT. This encodes CASSATGTSGGALDTQYF.